This is a list of T cell receptor beta chains from one sample in a study of CD8 T cells in ankylosing spondylitis. TCRdb reprocessed the 5' RACE reads with MiXCR, giving one entry per CDR3 protein. The sample has more than 250,000 distinct CDR3 sequences; roughly 8% are singletons. The sample was blood, either unsorted or a sorted T cell fraction (not recorded which). All receptors come from a male donor with ankylosing spondylitis. The CDR3 runs from the conserved cysteine through the conserved F or W. Fields, in order: D gene, clone size, J gene, V gene, CDR3 DNA, CDR3 protein. D genes are given only for firm matches. A clone size is listed for some rows: how often the clone was seen (once, few, many), or a class if it is expanded.

TRBD2	NA	TRBJ2-2	TRBV11-3	TGTGCCAGCAGCGCCGGCCTAGCGGGATCCGGGGAGCTGTTTTTT	CASSAGLAGSGELFF
TRBD2	NA	TRBJ2-7	TRBV4-1	TGCGCCAGCAGCCAAGCAAATCTGCGGGAGGGGGAGCAGTACTTC	CASSQANLREGEQYF
TRBD1	few	TRBJ2-5	TRBV29-1	TGCAGCGTTCAGCTTCCCGGGACAGGGGGCGAGGAGACCCAGTACTTC	CSVQLPGTGGEETQYF
TRBD2	many	TRBJ2-3	TRBV24-1	TGTGCCACTACCGACAGCGGGAATACGCAGTATTTT	CATTDSGNTQYF
NA	few	TRBJ2-1	TRBV4-1	TGCGCCAGCAGCCAAGTGGGTGGGAGGAGGGCCTACAATGAGCAGTTCTTC	CASSQVGGRRAYNEQFF
TRBD2	many	TRBJ2-2	TRBV7-6	TGTGCCAGCAGCCATGGGACTAGCGGAACGAACACCGGGGAGCTGTTTTTT	CASSHGTSGTNTGELFF
NA	NA	TRBJ1-3	TRBV9	TGTGCCAGCAGCGTTCCGTCAGCCATATATTTT	CASSVPSAIYF
NA	few	TRBJ1-1	TRBV18	TGTGCCAGCTCACCACCGGTGGGACGAGGATTTGAAGCTTTCTTT	CASSPPVGRGFEAFF
NA	few	TRBJ2-3	TRBV4-1	TGCGCCAGCAGCCAAGGTTACAGCCGTGATACGCAGTATTTT	CASSQGYSRDTQYF
TRBD2	NA	TRBJ2-1	TRBV18	TGTGCCAGCTCACCTATTAGCGGGAGTTACAATGAGCAGTTCTTC	CASSPISGSYNEQFF
NA	many	TRBJ2-7	TRBV28	TGTGCCAGCAGCCACGCTCTTCGCTCCAGGGACACGGCCTTCTACGAGCAGTACTTC	CASSHALRSRDTAFYEQYF
NA	many	TRBJ2-2	TRBV7-9	TGTGCCAGCAGCCCGCGTGGGGGTGAAACCGGGGAGCTGTTTTTT	CASSPRGGETGELFF
NA	many	TRBJ2-7	TRBV5-6	TGTGCCAGCAGCTTGGTTTATCGCGGGGAGCAGTACTTC	CASSLVYRGEQYF
NA	NA	TRBJ2-1	TRBV10-3	TGTGCCATCAGTGTTGGTCTAGAACCCGATGAGCAGTTCTTC	CAISVGLEPDEQFF
NA	few	TRBJ2-7	TRBV5-1	TGCGCCAGCAGCTTGGCTAGCACCAGGGAGCAGTACTTC	CASSLASTREQYF
NA	few	TRBJ1-5	TRBV4-1	TGCGCCAGCAGCCAAGATCGGGGCGGTCTTAGCAATCAGCCCCAGCATTTT	CASSQDRGGLSNQPQHF
NA	few	TRBJ2-5	TRBV3-1	TGTGCCAGCAGCCAAGATTCAGACAGAGAGACCCAGTACTTC	CASSQDSDRETQYF
NA	NA	TRBJ2-2	TRBV9	TGTGCCAGCAGCCCATTGACGGGCGCGAACACCGGGGAGCTGTTTTTT	CASSPLTGANTGELFF
TRBD1	many	TRBJ2-1	TRBV5-6	TGTGCCAGCAGGACAGGGATCCATGTGAGGGGCTCCTACAATGAGCAGTTCTTC	CASRTGIHVRGSYNEQFF
TRBD2	many	TRBJ2-2	TRBV24-1	TGTGCCACCAGTGCGGGGTTGGGACTAGCGGGCGTCAACACCGGGGAGCTGTTTTTT	CATSAGLGLAGVNTGELFF
NA	NA	TRBJ2-7	TRBV20-1	TGCAGTGCTGGGACGTCCTACGAGCAGTACTTC	CSAGTSYEQYF
NA	many	TRBJ1-2	TRBV20-1	TGCAGTGCCTCCAACGGGGACCGCGGCTACACCTTC	CSASNGDRGYTF
NA	many	TRBJ2-2	TRBV12-3/TRBV12-4	TGTGCCAGCAGTTTCACAGAGAACACCGGGGAGCTGTTTTTT	CASSFTENTGELFF
NA	NA	TRBJ2-3	TRBV20-1	TGCAGTGCTAGAGTTGCAGGTGCAGATACGCAGTATTTT	CSARVAGADTQYF
NA	few	TRBJ2-2	TRBV27	TGTGCCAGCCGAGACTATCTGAACACCGGGGAGCTGTTTTTT	CASRDYLNTGELFF
NA	few	TRBJ2-4	TRBV5-4	TGTGCCAGCAGCTTGATCCAGGATGGGTTGGACATTCAGTACTTC	CASSLIQDGLDIQYF
NA	many	TRBJ1-3	TRBV4-1	TGCGCCAGCAGCCAATCACCAGGGATGAGCTCTGGAAACACCATATATTTT	CASSQSPGMSSGNTIYF
TRBD1	few	TRBJ2-4	TRBV30	TGTGCCTGGAGTGTACAGGGGCACATTCAGTACTTC	CAWSVQGHIQYF
TRBD1	few	TRBJ2-3	TRBV7-8	TGTGCCAGCAGTTGGCGACAGGGACCAGATACGCAGTATTTT	CASSWRQGPDTQYF
TRBD1	many	TRBJ1-2	TRBV4-1	TGCGCCAGCAGCCCAGGACAGGGGGACTATGGCTACACCTTC	CASSPGQGDYGYTF
NA	NA	TRBJ2-2	TRBV18	TGTGCCAGCTCACCACCGGGACGTACCGGGGAGCTGTTTTTT	CASSPPGRTGELFF
TRBD2	few	TRBJ2-2	TRBV4-2	TGTGCCAACCAGGGGGCTAGCGGGAGATGGTCCGGGGAGCTGTTTTTT	CANQGASGRWSGELFF
NA	few	TRBJ2-1	TRBV5-6	TGTGCCAGCAGCTTTGTATCGAGCGGTGAGCAGTTCTTC	CASSFVSSGEQFF
NA	many	TRBJ1-2	TRBV29-1	TGCAGCGTTGCCGAGGGACAACGTTATGGCTACACCTTC	CSVAEGQRYGYTF
TRBD1	NA	TRBJ1-5	TRBV4-2	TGTGCCAGCAGCACCCGGACAGGGGGCTCTCATCAGCCCCAGCATTTT	CASSTRTGGSHQPQHF
TRBD1	few	TRBJ2-5	TRBV14	TGTGCCAGCAGCCAGCTGACAGGGGGTTTGGAGACCCAGTACTTC	CASSQLTGGLETQYF
TRBD1	NA	TRBJ2-7	TRBV5-1	TGCGCCAGCAGCTTGACGACAGGGGGCAATTACGAGCAGTACTTC	CASSLTTGGNYEQYF
NA	few	TRBJ2-6	TRBV6-2/TRBV6-3	TGTGCCAGCAGTTACTTTGACTCTGGGGCCAACGTCCTGACTTTC	CASSYFDSGANVLTF
NA	many	TRBJ2-7	TRBV18	TGTGCCAGCTCACCGGACGGCGGTTTCTACGAGCAGTACTTC	CASSPDGGFYEQYF
NA	many	TRBJ2-1	TRBV29-1	TGCAGCACCTCTTGGGGCGGGAACAATGAGCAGTTCTTC	CSTSWGGNNEQFF
NA	NA	TRBJ2-1	TRBV6-6	TGTGCCAGCAGCGAATCCGGGGATGAGCAGTTCTTC	CASSESGDEQFF
NA	few	TRBJ2-1	TRBV20-1	TGCAGTGCCGTTACTATTTATGAGCAGTTCTTC	CSAVTIYEQFF
NA	few	TRBJ2-5	TRBV24-1	TGTGCCACCAGTGGTACCGGGCCCCTGTACTTC	CATSGTGPLYF
NA	few	TRBJ2-2	TRBV20-1	TGCAGTGCTAGTGAATACAGGGATCCCGGGGAGCTGTTTTTT	CSASEYRDPGELFF
TRBD2	many	TRBJ2-1	TRBV7-8	TGTGCCAGCAGCTTAGATTCGGGAGGGCCCTACAATGAGCAGTTCTTC	CASSLDSGGPYNEQFF
NA	many	TRBJ1-1	TRBV14	TGTGCCAGCAGCCAAGATGTTGGAAAAGCTTTCTTT	CASSQDVGKAFF
NA	few	TRBJ2-7	TRBV20-1	TGCAGGTCGGACAGAGACTACGAGCAGTACTTC	CRSDRDYEQYF
TRBD2	NA	TRBJ2-3	TRBV5-1	TGCGCCAGCAGCTTGGTGGCGGGAGTGGCAGATACGCAGTATTTT	CASSLVAGVADTQYF
TRBD1	many	TRBJ2-7	TRBV29-1	TGCAGCGTTGTCGTTTGGGCAGGGGGCTTAAGAGAGCAGTACTTC	CSVVVWAGGLREQYF
TRBD1	NA	TRBJ1-5	TRBV5-8	TGTGCCAGCACCCGGACAGGGGGAGGTAATCAGCCCCAGCATTTT	CASTRTGGGNQPQHF
NA	NA	TRBJ1-6	TRBV7-3	TGTGCCAGCAGACAGGGAGTAGGATCACCCCTCCACTTT	CASRQGVGSPLHF
TRBD1	NA	TRBJ2-2	TRBV7-9	TGTGCCAGCAACAAGGACAGGACGTGGACCGGGGAGCTGTTTTTT	CASNKDRTWTGELFF
TRBD1	many	TRBJ2-7	TRBV7-9	TGTGCCAGCAGCTTAGCGCTGGCAGGGGGCTACGAGCAGTACTTC	CASSLALAGGYEQYF
NA	many	TRBJ2-2	TRBV6-6	TGTGCCAGCAGTATGGGACTCGGGGAGCTGTTTTTT	CASSMGLGELFF
NA	NA	TRBJ2-1	TRBV18	TGTGCCAGCTCACCCCGGACAGCAAGCTCCTACAATGAGCAGTTCTTC	CASSPRTASSYNEQFF
TRBD2	many	TRBJ2-1	TRBV11-2	TGTGCCAGCAGCTTAGTGGGAGGAGGACTAGCCGGGAATGAGCAGTTCTTC	CASSLVGGGLAGNEQFF
NA	NA	TRBJ2-1	TRBV7-2	TGTGCCAGCAGCGGGAGTGTTCTGGTTTACAATGAGCAGTTCTTC	CASSGSVLVYNEQFF
NA	many	TRBJ2-3	TRBV5-1	TGCGCCAGCGCAAGTCAGGGGCGAAGCACAGATACGCAGTATTTT	CASASQGRSTDTQYF
NA	NA	TRBJ2-7	TRBV30	TGTGCCTGGAGTCGGGCTAGTTGGTTCCACGAGCAGTACTTC	CAWSRASWFHEQYF